This T cell receptor (beta chain) was observed in a study of blood T cell repertoires in COVID-19. Background on the study: T cells, B-cell-depleted T cells, or PBMCs provided the cDNA or gDNA that served as material.

As originally analysed: Scientists estimated how many nucleated cells there were by amplifying reference gene primers. Assay used: immunoSEQ multiplex PCR; TCRdb lists only in-frame clones, some missing. V, J and clone size were drawn from that table, and D and trimming were deduced from the DNA. The table records roughly 240,000 clones, roughly nine tenths of them present only once. In germline, CDR1 is SGHNT, CDR2 YENEEA. The CDR3 has 16 amino acids. Trimming shortened V by 1 base and J by 0 bases, and 10 bases separated the two germline ends. The source material was peripheral blood. This sequence was found in a man younger than 35 with active or convalescent COVID-19. The chain couples TRBV11-3 to TRBJ1-5; D gene unclear. CDR3 bases: TGTGCCAGCAGCTTAGTCACACGGAGTAGCAATCAGCCCCAGCATTTT. It encodes CASSLVTRSSNQPQHF.